This T cell receptor (beta chain) originates from a study of T-cell memory formation after mild COVID-19. TCRdb analysed the 5' RACE reads with MiXCR anew, one entry per CDR3 protein. The profile shows 250,000 to 300,000 distinct CDR3 sequences, 16% of them singletons. Trimming stripped 3 bases from V and 0 bases from J, with 10 bases between. This CDR3 is built from 15 residues. Germline V lookup: CDR1 MGHDK, CDR2 SYGVNS. The chain carries TRBV25-1 and TRBJ2-3; no firm D call. Sequencing was done on a sample of PBMCs or a T cell subset sorted from them (not recorded which). The sequence came from a man aged 18 to 35 who had mild COVID-19 (a few samples of this study predate the infection). Cell type and time point are not known. The CDR3, as DNA: TGTGCCAGCAGTGACGATCAGTTTAGCACAGATACGCAGTATTTT. Translating gives CASSDDQFSTDTQYF.